This note documents a single T cell receptor (beta chain) sequence. This clonotype was seen at least ten times. The antigen this receptor binds is unknown. Base-call qualities are not available, and no considerably larger clone is one nucleotide away. The axillary draining lymph nodes of breast cancer patients were the source of the lymph node samples. Trimming removed 0 bases from V and 10 bases from J, leaving 6 bases between the germline ends. The CDR3 has 11 amino acids, counting the end cysteine and phenylalanine. Only the CDR3 portion is preserved as DNA: 33 bases, with reading frame beginning at the first base. CDR1 is given as GTSNPN and CDR2 as SVGIG, both from the germline V gene (reference sequence). The data were obtained in a study of breast tumors, draining lymph nodes, adjacent tissues (dated by TCRdb to the mid-2010s). Describing the broader study: The study compared TCR beta repertoires across tumor, adjacent nontumor tissue and axillary lymph nodes from breast cancer patients. In human breast cancer, the study set out to assess how tumor, surrounding tissue and draining lymph node repertoires relate to one another and whether T cells might be exchanged between them.

What the authors observed across the whole study: The similarity between tumor and nontumor tissue repertoires was significantly greater in luminal-like breast cancer than in basal-like breast cancer. The conclusion that tumor T cells originate in lymph nodes was presented as consistent with a hypothesis rather than as directly demonstrated. The data were considered consistent with most tumor T cells being derived from the lymph node and subsequently expanding within tumor tissue. Tumor T-cell repertoires showed less diversity than lymph node repertoires and more diversity than nontumor tissue repertoires, and tumor T-cell repertoires showed preferential V and J gene usage.

Reads for this sample came from an Illumina HiSeq 2000. TCR beta chain libraries were generated by multiplex PCR amplification. The amplified TCR beta chain products were analyzed by high-throughput sequencing. The raw public reads went through TCRdb reprocessing: fastp at Q25, MiXCR clone calling, in-frame beta chains kept. Each CDR3 protein appears once, grouped with its most common genes and DNA. The sample has 140,000 to 150,000 distinct CDR3 sequences on record, 30% to 35% of them singletons. The top ten hold around 2.3% of the sample. The chain links TRBV30 with TRBJ1-4; the D gene is not confidently resolved. Sequencing was carried out using axillary lymph node tissue. The TCR sequence derives from a female donor with breast cancer. Some clones in this sample may be carry-over from other donors' samples. The nucleotides read TGTGCCTGGAGTGTAGGAGGAAAACTGTTTTTT. It translates to CAWSVGGKLFF. This CDR3, with the reference TRBV30 and TRBJ1-4 proteins standing in past its ends, gives the full variable domain SQTIHQWPATLVQPVGSPLSLECTVEGTSNPNLYWYRQAAGRGLQLLFYSVGIGQISSEVPQNLSASRPQDRQFILSSKKLLLSDSGFYLCAWSVGGKLFFGSGTQLSVL.